The 26 T cell receptor beta chains in this list originate from one sample, sequenced in a study of regulatory T cells in long-lasting Graves disease (dated by TCRdb to the early 2020s). Library prep was done by multiplex PCR. TCRdb records Illumina HiSeq 4000 as the sequencer. To build TCR beta libraries, CDR3 regions were amplified by Arm-PCR using iRepertoire HTBI primers. The raw public data were reprocessed by TCRdb itself: fastp quality trimming at Q25, MiXCR clonotype calling, in-frame beta chains only. One record per CDR3 amino acid sequence lists the most common genes and DNA. This sample holds about 240,000 distinct CDR3 sequences; around 20% were observed only once. Of the sample, around 14% falls within the top ten clones. The intended sense of this specimen's time point label: newly diagnosed GD, antithyroid drugs for less than 3 months. RNA was extracted from PBMCs in TRIzol for both TCR sequencing and RNA sequencing.

The sample was peripheral blood mononuclear cells (PBMCs), taken at new diagnosis, from a patient treated with antithyroid drugs. The receptors derive from a female donor with Graves disease.

In DNA form, the CDR3 reads TGTGCCAGCAGCCCGGACGGAGGCACAGATACGCAGTATTTT. As protein: CASSPDGGTDTQYF. V gene TRBV7-9 combines with J gene TRBJ2-3; D is uncertain. V was clipped by 5 bases and J by 1 base, with 10 bases between them. Germline-derived CDR1 and CDR2 are SEHNR and FQNEAQ (reference sequence). This CDR3 comprises 14 residues.

This clonotype showed up many times. This chain joins TRBV30 and TRBJ1-2, with D tentatively TRBD1 (6 bases). The length of the CDR3 is 12 residues. The germline CDR1 and CDR2 sequences are GTSNPN and SVGIG (reference sequence). Trimming took off 7 bases at V and 5 bases at J, with 14 bases between the two ends. CDR3 residues: CASTGSVYGYTF. The CDR3 bases are TGTGCCTCTACAGGGTCGGTGTATGGCTACACCTTC.

This clonotype was counted ten times or more. The V and J genes are TRBV6-2 or TRBV6-3 and TRBJ2-7; 8 nucleotides agree with TRBD1. V lost 2 bases to trimming and J lost 0 bases; unmatched junction nucleotides: 3. This CDR3 comprises 15 residues. The V gene's germline CDR1 is MNHEY and CDR2 SVGEGT. The CDR3 spells CASSYGQGASYEQYF. DNA of the CDR3: TGTGCCAGCAGTTACGGGCAGGGGGCCTCCTACGAGCAGTACTTC.

This clonotype was observed many times. V is TRBV4-3 and J is TRBJ2-3; possibly TRBD2 for D (7 bases). The length of the CDR3 is 16 residues. Germline lookup yields CDR1 LGHNA and CDR2 YSLEER. V lost 0 bases to trimming and J lost 4 bases, with 14 bases between them. CDR3 region: CASSQDKGGAPDTQYF. The CDR3 nucleotides read TGCGCCAGCAGCCAAGATAAGGGGGGGGCCCCAGATACGCAGTATTTT.

This clonotype was counted ten times or more. The chain carries TRBV12-3 or TRBV12-4 and TRBJ2-2, with 12 bases identical to TRBD2. CDR3 length equals 18 residues. Losses at the gene ends were 6 bases for V and 0 bases for J; bases not matched to a gene: 8. The CDR3 DNA reads TGTGCCAGCAGCCCCGGACTAGCGGGGTACGCGAACACCGGGGAGCTGTTTTTT. It codes for CASSPGLAGYANTGELFF.

This clonotype was observed a few times. The chain is built from TRBV4-1 and TRBJ2-1; maybe TRBD2 (5 bases). Per germline, CDR1 MGHRA and CDR2 YSYEKL. The CDR3 length is 17 residues. V was cut by 4 bases and J by 0 bases, with 16 bases left in between. CDR3 amino acids: CASSPRVVPSSYNEQFF. DNA for the CDR3: TGCGCCAGCAGCCCGAGGGTAGTCCCGAGCTCCTACAATGAGCAGTTCTTC.

With respect to this clonotype: This likely traces to a read error, being one base from a far larger clone. V is TRBV7-2 and J is TRBJ2-1; D unclear. The CDR3 loop spans 12 amino acids. V was shortened by 9 bases and J by 9 bases, with 15 bases between the two germline ends. Germline V lookup: CDR1 SGHTA, CDR2 FQGNSA. The CDR3 protein is CARSPDLGEQFF. The CDR3 DNA reads TGTGCCAGAAGCCCGGACCTGGGTGAGCAGTTCTTC.

J is TRBJ2-7 and V is TRBV20-1, with 9 nucleotides matching TRBD1. Trimming removed 6 bases from V and 6 bases from J; junction bases left unmatched: 6. Germline V gene data show CDR1 as DFQATT and CDR2 as SNEGSKA (reference sequence). The CDR3 length is 12 residues. CDR3 loop: CSAGTGMFEQYF. The CDR3 DNA follows: TGCAGTGCCGGGACAGGGATGTTCGAGCAGTACTTC.

At least ten counts were recorded for this clonotype. One end of the junction fails to match germline, which may point to a read error. This sequence joins TRBV5-1 and TRBJ2-3, with D tentatively TRBD2 (6 bases). The CDR3 has 15 amino acids. Looked up from germline, CDR1 is SGHRS and CDR2 is YFSETQ. DNA of the CDR3: TGTGCCAGCAGCTCGGGCCGGGGGAGCACAGATACGCAGTATTTT. This translates into CASSSGRGSTDTQYF.

The chain couples TRBV6-2 or TRBV6-3 to TRBJ1-4; 8 bases are shared with TRBD1. The CDR3 covers 16 residues. The V gene's germline CDR1 is MNHEY and CDR2 SVGEGT. J was trimmed by 7 bases and V by 5 bases; bases with no gene match: 12. The CDR3, as DNA: TGTGCCAGCAGTGATGATCGAACAGGGGGACCTGAAAAACTGTTTTTT. This encodes CASSDDRTGGPEKLFF.

This clonotype has at least ten counts. The rearrangement links TRBV7-2 to TRBJ2-3; no reliable D call. With 4 bases removed from V and 2 bases from J, the gap between germline ends came to 13 bases. The CDR3 has 15 amino acids. Germline V CDR1 and CDR2: SGHTA, FQGNSA. CDR3 amino acids: CASSSGPSLTDTQYF. As DNA, the CDR3 is TGTGCCAGCAGCTCGGGCCCGAGCCTCACAGATACGCAGTATTTT.

There are many counts of this clonotype. This CDR3 reads CASGVGNTEAFF. CDR3 coding DNA: TGTGCCAGCGGTGTCGGGAACACTGAAGCTTTCTTT. The V gene is TRBV6-1, the J gene TRBJ1-1; unclear D gene. The V gene's germline CDR1 is MNHNS and CDR2 SASEGT. The CDR3 is 12 amino acids. The germline V and J ends were trimmed by 8 bases and 1 base, with 8 bases remaining between them.

About this clonotype itself: A much larger clone differs from this one at a single base, so this may be a read error. The genes are TRBV24-1 and TRBJ1-4, with D maybe TRBD1 (6 bases). Trimming took 7 bases from V and 6 from J, leaving 17 bases between them. The CDR3 totals 15 residues. Germline assignment: CDR1 KGHDR and CDR2 SFDVKD. This chain's CDR3 is CATSPTGAPDEKLFF. The DNA of the CDR3 is TGTGCCACCAGCCCCACGGGGGCTCCTGATGAAAAACTGTTTTTT.

The chain has TRBV6-1 and TRBJ2-7, with D possibly matching TRBD1 (6 bases). This CDR3 contains 15 residues. Trimming pared 8 bases from V and 0 bases from J, leaving 17 bases between. CDR1 MNHNS and CDR2 SASEGT come from the germline V gene. CDR3 sequence: CASSGVRGSSYEQYF. The CDR3 DNA reads TGTGCCAGCTCAGGGGTTAGAGGTAGCTCCTACGAGCAGTACTTC.

This clonotype has at least ten counts. The rearrangement uses TRBV12-3 or TRBV12-4 and TRBJ2-5; D unresolved. Trimming removed 2 bases at V and 0 bases at J, with 10 bases between. The CDR3 consists of 15 residues. CDR3 sequence: CASSLWPPNQETQYF. DNA of the CDR3: TGTGCCAGCAGTTTATGGCCCCCCAACCAAGAGACCCAGTACTTC.

The table lists this clonotype with a few counts. The gene calls are TRBV12-3 or TRBV12-4 and TRBJ1-3, with D hard to call. V lost 0 bases to trimming and J lost 4 bases, with 10 bases between them. CDR3 length: 15 amino acids. CDR3 nucleotide sequence: TGTGCCAGCAGTTTAGCAGGTCTGGGAGGAAACACCATATATTTT. Translating it yields CASSLAGLGGNTIYF.

This clonotype was seen repeatedly, ten times or more. The J gene is TRBJ1-5, the V gene TRBV3-2; the table assigns TRBD1, which was not confirmed against the DNA. TRBV3-2 is recorded as a pseudogene. The CDR3 has 15 residues. The CDR3 is CASSRRAGDNQPQHF. CDR3 DNA sequence: TGTGCCAGCAGCCGCAGAGCAGGGGACAATCAGCCCCAGCATTTT.

This clonotype was seen at least ten times. This chain uses TRBV7-2 with TRBJ2-1; D remains ambiguous. This CDR3 has 15 residues. V lost 1 base to trimming and J lost 0 bases, with 7 bases between them. The germline V gene encodes CDR1 SGHTA and CDR2 FQGNSA. The CDR3 spells CASSLGLSSYNEQFF. The CDR3 DNA sequence: TGTGCCAGCAGCTTAGGCCTGAGCTCCTACAATGAGCAGTTCTTC.

The table lists this clonotype with many counts. The rearrangement uses TRBV3-1 and TRBJ2-1; D is possibly TRBD1 or TRBD2 (5 bases each). Looked up from germline, CDR1 is LGHDT and CDR2 is YNNKEL (reference sequence). Deletions cut 7 bases from V and 6 bases from J, with 7 bases between. The length of the CDR3 is 11 residues. DNA for the CDR3: TGTGCCAGCACGGGGACCAATGAGCAGTTCTTC. It is translated as CASTGTNEQFF.

This clonotype was seen many times. The genes are TRBV6-2 or TRBV6-3 and TRBJ1-5; 8 nucleotides agree with TRBD1. Germline CDR1 and CDR2: MNHEY and SVGEGT. The CDR3 is made up of 14 amino acids. J lost 6 bases, V lost 5 bases, and 6 bases had no gene match. The CDR3 sequence is CASSDSGGGQPQHF. In nucleotides, the CDR3 is TGTGCCAGCAGTGATTCAGGGGGCGGTCAGCCCCAGCATTTT.

This clonotype was counted a few times. This may stem from a read error, because a much larger clone lies one nucleotide away. The gene calls are TRBV7-2 and TRBJ2-1; possible D gene TRBD1, 5 bases. Germline loops: CDR1 SGHTA, CDR2 FQGNSA. The length of the CDR3 is 15 residues. CDR3 residues: CASSLAWGLDNGQFF. Here the CDR3 DNA reads TGTGCCAGCAGCTTAGCATGGGGCCTAGACAATGGGCAGTTCTTC. The full variable domain, rest sourced from reference TRBV7-2 and TRBJ2-1, is GAGVSQSPSNKVTEKGKDVELRCDPISGHTALYWYRQSLGQGLEFLIYFQGNSAPDKSGLPSDRFSAERTGGSVSTLTIQRTQQEDSAVYLCASSLAWGLDNGQFFGPGTRLTVL.

This clonotype was detected many times. The gene calls are TRBV11-3 and TRBJ2-1; a possible D gene is TRBD1 (5 bases). V lost 0 bases to trimming and J lost 8 bases, with 11 bases between them. Germline lookup yields CDR1 SGHNT and CDR2 YENEEA. The length of the CDR3 is 14 residues. The chain's CDR3 is CASSLEAGSHEQFF. The DNA for the CDR3 is TGTGCCAGCAGCTTAGAGGCAGGGTCGCATGAGCAGTTCTTC. Full variable domain (missing parts from reference TRBV11-3 and TRBJ2-1): EAGVVQSPRYKIIEKKQPVAFWCNPISGHNTLYWYLQNLGQGPELLIRYENEEAVDDSQLPKDRFSAERLKGVDSTLKIQPAELGDSAVYLCASSLEAGSHEQFFGPGTRLTVL.

This clonotype was counted ten times or more. This rearrangement joins TRBV12-3 or TRBV12-4 to TRBJ2-4, with TRBD2 identical over 11 bases. Trimming cost V 7 bases and J 1 base; bases outside gene matches: 3. The CDR3 length is 15 residues. CDR3 sequence reads: CASKGTSGAKNIQYF. In DNA form, the CDR3 reads TGTGCCAGCAAAGGGACTAGCGGCGCCAAAAACATTCAGTACTTC.

This clonotype has a count of ten or more. This chain links TRBV29-1 with TRBJ2-3; 7 bases are shared with TRBD2. The CDR3 contains 12 residues. Trimming cost V 7 bases and J 5 bases; bases outside gene matches: 6. Per the germline V gene, CDR1 is SQVTM and CDR2 is ANQGSEA. CDR3 bases: TGCAGCGCGGGGAGGGAAGTAGATACGCAGTATTTT. It encodes CSAGREVDTQYF.

This clonotype was seen repeatedly, ten times or more. This chain uses TRBV6-5 with TRBJ2-6, with a weak D call TRBD1 (6 bases). The CDR3 has 18 residues. V dropped 0 bases and J dropped 0 bases, with 12 bases sitting between them. In germline, CDR1 is MNHEY, CDR2 SVGAGI. CDR3 bases: TGTGCCAGCAGTTACTCGCCAGGGGCGAACTCTGGGGCCAACGTCCTGACTTTC. Translated, it gives CASSYSPGANSGANVLTF.

The table lists this clonotype with many counts. V is TRBV7-2 and J is TRBJ1-6; 7 positions agree with TRBD1. Germline values: CDR1 SGHTA, CDR2 FQGNSA. V trimming: 4 bases; J trimming: 1 base; junction bases outside the gene matches: 4. The CDR3 has 16 residues. CDR3 sequence (DNA): TGTGCCAGCAGCTACTACAGGGGATCCTATAATTCACCCCTCCACTTT. Its protein is CASSYYRGSYNSPLHF.